These T cell receptor beta chains were read from a single sample in a study of cytomegalovirus exposure and HLA in healthy donors. This table comes from immunoSEQ multiplex PCR, and its TCRdb copy is limited to in-frame clones, with some not included. This specimen shows 70,000 to 90,000 clones; the ten leading clones hold 3.5% to 4.5%. Sequencing used PBMCs. Receptor source: a man aged 18 to 35 in good health and CMV-seropositive. The CDR3 runs from the conserved cysteine through the conserved F or W. The D gene is left open where the match is weak.

d_call,j_call,v_call,cdr3_nt,cdr3_aa
NA,TRBJ1-5,TRBV15,TGTGCCACCAGCAGAGGGCGACAGGGCAATCAGCCCCAGCATTTT,CATSRGRQGNQPQHF
NA,TRBJ1-6,TRBV6-5,TGTGCCAGCAGTTACTCCCCGGAGAATTCACCCCTCCACTTT,CASSYSPENSPLHF
NA,TRBJ2-5,TRBV13,TGTGCCAGCCGCCCTGGACACCTTCAAGAGACCCAGTACTTC,CASRPGHLQETQYF
TRBD1,TRBJ2-7,TRBV5-6,TGTGCCAGCAGCCTTACAGGGGTTGAGCAGTACTTC,CASSLTGVEQYF
TRBD1,TRBJ1-2,TRBV5-1,TGCGCCAGCAGCTTACACAGGGGGCCGGCTAACTATGGCTACACCTTC,CASSLHRGPANYGYTF
NA,TRBJ1-2,TRBV5-6,TGTGCCAGCAGCTTGTGGCAGGGTAGCTATGGCTACACCTTC,CASSLWQGSYGYTF
NA,TRBJ2-7,TRBV28,TGTGCCAGCACACCTCAGGCCCCCCCCTACGAGCAGTACTTC,CASTPQAPPYEQYF
NA,TRBJ1-5,TRBV19,TGTGCCAGTAGTATTGCAGGGGGCAATCAGCCCCAGCATTTT,CASSIAGGNQPQHF
TRBD1,TRBJ1-2,TRBV7-2,TGTGCCAGCAGCTCGACAGGGGGCGACTATGGCTACACCTTC,CASSSTGGDYGYTF
NA,TRBJ1-1,TRBV5-5,TGTGCCAGCAGCTTGAATCTCGCTGAAGCTTTCTTT,CASSLNLAEAFF
NA,TRBJ1-2,TRBV6-5,TGTGCCAGCAGTTACTCGAGCGAAAATGGCTACACCTTC,CASSYSSENGYTF
TRBD2,TRBJ2-3,TRBV5-1,TGCGCCAGCAGCTTGGGCGGGGGGCGCACAGATACGCAGTATTTT,CASSLGGGRTDTQYF
TRBD2,TRBJ2-3,TRBV28,TGTGCCAGCAGTTCCGCCGGACTAGCGGGAGGGGCAGATACGCAGTATTTT,CASSSAGLAGGADTQYF
NA,TRBJ1-1,TRBV11-3,TGTGCCAGCAGCCTAAAAAGATTAGTCAGGGTTCGGACTGAAGCTTTCTTT,CASSLKRLVRVRTEAFF
NA,TRBJ2-2,TRBV28,TGTGCCAGCAGTGCATCCGGGACTGTAACTACCGGGGAGCTGTTTTTT,CASSASGTVTTGELFF
NA,TRBJ1-1,TRBV30,TGTGCCTGGAGTGTAACCTTCTCGGCGGGCACTGAAGCTTTCTTT,CAWSVTFSAGTEAFF
NA,TRBJ1-1,TRBV7-9,TGTGCCAGCACCTTCCGGGGAGGGGACACTGAAGCTTTCTTT,CASTFRGGDTEAFF
NA,TRBJ1-2,TRBV5-1,TGCGCCAGCAGCTTGGAACGGGGGGCGGACTATGGCTACACCTTC,CASSLERGADYGYTF
NA,TRBJ1-2,TRBV13,TGTGCCAGCAGCCCCCGGAGACTCAACTATGGCTACACCTTC,CASSPRRLNYGYTF
NA,TRBJ2-3,TRBV5-1,TGCGCCAGCAGCGCCGGGGACACAGATACGCAGTATTTT,CASSAGDTDTQYF
NA,TRBJ1-4,TRBV9,TGTGCCAGCAGCGGCGGCAGCCTAGAGCATAATGAAAAACTGTTTTTT,CASSGGSLEHNEKLFF
NA,TRBJ1-5,TRBV19,TGTGCCAGTAGTATCGCAGGGTACCAGCCCCAGCATTTT,CASSIAGYQPQHF
NA,TRBJ1-5,TRBV11-3,TGTGCCAGCCGGAGGCAGCCCCAGCATTTT,CASRRQPQHF
NA,TRBJ2-3,TRBV27,TGTGCCAGCAGCCTCGGGGTAATAGGCACAGATACGCAGTATTTT,CASSLGVIGTDTQYF
NA,TRBJ1-3,TRBV28,TGTGCCAGCAGCGCTCAGGGGTCCGGAAACACCATATATTTT,CASSAQGSGNTIYF
TRBD2,TRBJ2-5,TRBV18,TGTGCCAGCTCACCACCCGGGGGGGAGACCCAGTACTTC,CASSPPGGETQYF
NA,TRBJ1-2,TRBV19,TGTGCCAGTACCCCCGGACAGCTTTACTATGGCTACACCTTC,CASTPGQLYYGYTF
NA,TRBJ1-1,TRBV18,TGTGCCAGCTCACTCTTGAACACTGAAGCTTTCTTT,CASSLLNTEAFF
NA,TRBJ1-1,TRBV5-6,TGTGCCAGCAGCTACTGGAACACTGAAGCTTTCTTT,CASSYWNTEAFF
NA,TRBJ1-1,TRBV11-2,TGTGCCAGCAGCTTAGAGCTTGGGCCGAACACTGAAGCTTTCTTT,CASSLELGPNTEAFF
NA,TRBJ1-1,TRBV7-9,TGTGCCAGCAGCCCACCGACACCCCAGGGCACTGAAGCTTTCTTT,CASSPPTPQGTEAFF
NA,TRBJ2-7,TRBV27,TGTGCCAGCAGTTTCATCCGGTCCACCTTCTACGAGCAGTACTTC,CASSFIRSTFYEQYF
TRBD1,TRBJ1-1,TRBV30,TGTGCCTGGACACAGGGGATGAACACTGAAGCTTTCTTT,CAWTQGMNTEAFF